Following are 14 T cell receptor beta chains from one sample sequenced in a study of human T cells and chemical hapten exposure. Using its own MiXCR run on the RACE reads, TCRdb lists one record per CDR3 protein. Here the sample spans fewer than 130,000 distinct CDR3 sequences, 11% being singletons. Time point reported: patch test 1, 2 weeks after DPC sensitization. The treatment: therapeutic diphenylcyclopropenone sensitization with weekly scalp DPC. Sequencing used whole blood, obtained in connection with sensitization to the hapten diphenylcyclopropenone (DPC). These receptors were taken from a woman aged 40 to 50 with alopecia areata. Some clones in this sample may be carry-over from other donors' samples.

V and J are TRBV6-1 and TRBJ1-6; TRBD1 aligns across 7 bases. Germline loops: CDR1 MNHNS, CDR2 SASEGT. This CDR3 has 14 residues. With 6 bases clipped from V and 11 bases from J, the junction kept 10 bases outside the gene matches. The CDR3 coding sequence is TGTGCCAGCAGGGCAGGGACAGACAATCCACCCCTCCACTTT. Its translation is CASRAGTDNPPLHF.

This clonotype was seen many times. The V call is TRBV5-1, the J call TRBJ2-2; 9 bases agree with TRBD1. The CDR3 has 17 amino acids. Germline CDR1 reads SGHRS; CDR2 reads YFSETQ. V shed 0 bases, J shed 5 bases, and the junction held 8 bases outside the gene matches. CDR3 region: CASSLGQQGATTGELFF. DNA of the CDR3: TGCGCCAGCAGCTTGGGCCAACAGGGGGCGACGACCGGGGAGCTGTTTTTT.

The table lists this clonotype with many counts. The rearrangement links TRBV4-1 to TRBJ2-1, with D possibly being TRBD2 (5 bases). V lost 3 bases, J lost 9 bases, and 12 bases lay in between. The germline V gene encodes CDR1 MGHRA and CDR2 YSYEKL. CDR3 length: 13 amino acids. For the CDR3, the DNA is TGCGCCAGCAGCCATCCTCCCGGGGTTGAGCAGTTCTTC. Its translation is CASSHPPGVEQFF.

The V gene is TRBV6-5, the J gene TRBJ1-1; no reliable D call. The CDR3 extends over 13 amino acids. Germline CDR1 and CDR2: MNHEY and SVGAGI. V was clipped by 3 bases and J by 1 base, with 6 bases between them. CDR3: CASSYMANTEAFF. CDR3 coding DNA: TGTGCCAGCAGTTATATGGCGAACACTGAAGCTTTCTTT.

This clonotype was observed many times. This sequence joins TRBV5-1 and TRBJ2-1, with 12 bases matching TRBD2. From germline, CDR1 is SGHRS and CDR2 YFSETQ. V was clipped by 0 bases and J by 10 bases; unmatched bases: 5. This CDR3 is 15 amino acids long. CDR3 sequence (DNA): TGCGCCAGCAGCTTGGTGACTAGCGGGGGTCAAGAGCAGTTCTTC. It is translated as CASSLVTSGGQEQFF.

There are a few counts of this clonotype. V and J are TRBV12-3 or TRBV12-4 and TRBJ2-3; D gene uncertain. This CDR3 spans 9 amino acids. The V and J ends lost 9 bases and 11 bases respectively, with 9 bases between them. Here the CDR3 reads CARTHGQYF. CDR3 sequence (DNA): TGTGCCAGGACCCATGGGCAGTATTTT.

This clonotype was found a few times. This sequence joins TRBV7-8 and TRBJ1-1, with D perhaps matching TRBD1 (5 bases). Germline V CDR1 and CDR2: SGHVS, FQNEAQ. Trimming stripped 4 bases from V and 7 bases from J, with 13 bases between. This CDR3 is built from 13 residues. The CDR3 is CASSSDRTLEAFF. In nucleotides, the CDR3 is TGTGCCAGCAGCTCCGACAGAACGCTTGAAGCTTTCTTT.

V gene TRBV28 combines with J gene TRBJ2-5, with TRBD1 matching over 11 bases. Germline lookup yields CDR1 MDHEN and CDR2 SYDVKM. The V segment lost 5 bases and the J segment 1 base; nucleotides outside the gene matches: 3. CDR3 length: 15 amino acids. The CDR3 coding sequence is TGTGCCAGCAGTCCCGGGACAGGGGGCCAAGAGACCCAGTACTTC. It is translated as CASSPGTGGQETQYF.

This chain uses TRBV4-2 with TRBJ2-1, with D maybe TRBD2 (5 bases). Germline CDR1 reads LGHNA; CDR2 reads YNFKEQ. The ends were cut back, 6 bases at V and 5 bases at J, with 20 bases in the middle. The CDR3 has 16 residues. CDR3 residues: CASSPYGGSGDNEQFF. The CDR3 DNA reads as TGTGCCAGCAGTCCTTATGGTGGGAGTGGCGACAATGAGCAGTTCTTC.

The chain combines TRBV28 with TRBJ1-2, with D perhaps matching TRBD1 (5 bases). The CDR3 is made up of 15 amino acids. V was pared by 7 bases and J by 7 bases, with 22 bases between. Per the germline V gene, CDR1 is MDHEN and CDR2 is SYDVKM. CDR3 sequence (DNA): TGTGCCAGCACGGCCCCCTCGGTCGGGGCCGCTGGCTACACCTTC. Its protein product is CASTAPSVGAAGYTF.

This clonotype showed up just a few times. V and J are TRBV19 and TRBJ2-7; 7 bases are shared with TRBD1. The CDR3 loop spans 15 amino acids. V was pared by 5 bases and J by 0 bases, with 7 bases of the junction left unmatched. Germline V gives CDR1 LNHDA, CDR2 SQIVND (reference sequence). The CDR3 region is CASSFPDRVSYEQYF. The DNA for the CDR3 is TGTGCCAGTAGTTTCCCCGACAGGGTCTCCTACGAGCAGTACTTC.

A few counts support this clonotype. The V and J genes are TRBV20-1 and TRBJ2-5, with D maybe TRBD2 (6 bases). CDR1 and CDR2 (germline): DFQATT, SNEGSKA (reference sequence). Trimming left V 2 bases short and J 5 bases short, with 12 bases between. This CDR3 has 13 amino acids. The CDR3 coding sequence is TGCAGTGCTAGACCACTAGCTTCGGAGACCCAGTACTTC. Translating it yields CSARPLASETQYF.

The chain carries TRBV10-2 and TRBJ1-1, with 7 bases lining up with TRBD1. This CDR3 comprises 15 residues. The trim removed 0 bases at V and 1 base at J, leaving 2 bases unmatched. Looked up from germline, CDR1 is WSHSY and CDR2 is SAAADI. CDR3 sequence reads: CASSESRTGNTEAFF. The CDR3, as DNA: TGCGCCAGCAGTGAGTCTAGGACAGGGAACACTGAAGCTTTCTTT.

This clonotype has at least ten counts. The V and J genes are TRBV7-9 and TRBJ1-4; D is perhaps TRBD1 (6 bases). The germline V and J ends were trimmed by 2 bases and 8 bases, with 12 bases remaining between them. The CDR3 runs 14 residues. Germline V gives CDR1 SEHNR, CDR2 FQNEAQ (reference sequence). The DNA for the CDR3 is TGTGCCAGCAGCTTACGGGGGCGAGGCGAAAAACTGTTTTTT. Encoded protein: CASSLRGRGEKLFF.